These 20 T cell receptor beta chains came from one sample sequenced in a study of memory CD4+ T cells and cytomegalovirus serostatus. Measured with immunoSEQ multiplex PCR; TCRdb has only the in-frame clones, and not every one. The sample contains approximately 40,000 clones, 60% to 85% of which appear only once. The sort gate was single viable CD3+CD4+CD8-CD45RO+ cells for memory CD4+ T cells. Source material: memory CD4+ T cells from blood. The source is an adult in good health and CMV-seronegative.

The J gene is TRBJ2-4, the V gene TRBV6-5, with 8 bases that match TRBD1. The ends lost 7 bases at V and 4 bases at J; junction bases unmatched: 9. There are 15 residues in the CDR3. Germline V gives CDR1 MNHEY, CDR2 SVGAGI. The CDR3 DNA sequence: TGTGCCAGCACCCTAAGGACAGGGCTGAAAAACATTCAGTACTTC. It encodes CASTLRTGLKNIQYF.

V is TRBV7-2 and J is TRBJ2-2; D is undetermined. V lost 4 bases, J lost 7 bases, and 16 bases lay in between. Germline CDR1 and CDR2: SGHTA and FQGNSA. The CDR3 runs 15 residues. Written as DNA, the CDR3 is TGTGCCAGCAGCTCCGCCGTCGTTCGTTTCGGGGAGCTGTTTTTT. This translates into CASSSAVVRFGELFF.

The V call is TRBV6-1, the J call TRBJ2-5; the D is unclear. The germline V gene has CDR1 MNHNS and CDR2 SASEGT. V was cut by 5 bases and J by 2 bases, with 3 bases left in between. CDR3 length: 11 residues. The CDR3 bases are TGTGCCAGCAGTTTTCAAGAGACCCAGTACTTC. Translated: CASSFQETQYF.

This clone showed up just a few times. The gene calls are TRBV5-1 and TRBJ2-2; D remains unclear. V lost 2 bases, J lost 4 bases, and 9 bases lay in between. Germline CDR1 is SGHRS and CDR2 is YFSETQ. The CDR3 contains 14 residues. The CDR3 is CASSFRHGTGELFF. DNA for the CDR3: TGCGCCAGCAGCTTCAGACATGGCACCGGGGAGCTGTTTTTT.

The table lists this clone with a few counts. The chain combines TRBV19 with TRBJ1-1, with D maybe TRBD1 (5 bases). The CDR3 consists of 14 residues. Trimming took 5 bases from V and 3 from J, leaving 13 bases between them. The V gene's germline CDR1 is LNHDA and CDR2 SQIVND (reference sequence). CDR3 DNA sequence: TGTGCCAGTAGTCATAGGGGAGGGGACACTGAAGCTTTCTTT. Protein sequence: CASSHRGGDTEAFF.

The chain links TRBV18 to TRBJ1-4; D is ambiguous. V dropped 6 bases and J dropped 2 bases, with 13 bases sitting between them. Germline-derived CDR1 and CDR2 are KGHSH and LQKENI. CDR3 length: 15 amino acids. This CDR3 is CASSSRGLTNEKLFF. The DNA for the CDR3 is TGTGCCAGCTCCTCGCGAGGACTTACTAATGAAAAACTGTTTTTT.

V gene TRBV28 combines with J gene TRBJ1-1, with D uncertain. CDR3 length: 15 amino acids. Trimming left V 4 bases short and J 2 bases short, with 14 bases between. The germline gives CDR1 MDHEN, CDR2 SYDVKM. Here the CDR3 DNA reads TGTGCCAGCAGTTCACCCCCCCCTCTTAACACTGAAGCTTTCTTT. Translated, it gives CASSSPPPLNTEAFF.

The V and J genes are TRBV10-3 and TRBJ2-3, with a possible D match to TRBD2 (5 bases). Germline assignment: CDR1 ENHRY and CDR2 SYGVKD. V lost 0 bases and J 0 bases, leaving 7 bases between the germline ends. The CDR3 spans 15 residues. CDR3 region: CAISESGVSTDTQYF. DNA of the CDR3: TGTGCCATCAGTGAGTCCGGGGTTAGCACAGATACGCAGTATTTT.

The chain has TRBV6-6 and TRBJ1-5; D unclear. CDR1 is MNHNY and CDR2 is SVGAGI in the germline V gene (reference sequence). The CDR3 consists of 15 residues. Trimming took off 4 bases at V and 0 bases at J, with 10 bases between the two ends. The CDR3 DNA is TGTGCCAGCAGTTCCGGGCAAATTAGCAATCAGCCCCAGCATTTT. Amino acid sequence: CASSSGQISNQPQHF.

The rearrangement links TRBV21-1 to TRBJ1-2; the table's TRBD1 call for D was not verified on the DNA. TRBV21-1 constitutes a pseudogene. This CDR3 comprises 15 residues. The CDR3 sequence is CASRKGRVTNYGYTF. Written as DNA, the CDR3 is TGTGCCAGCAGGAAAGGCAGGGTCACCAACTATGGCTACACCTTC.

The rearrangement uses TRBV19 and TRBJ1-5; 8 nucleotides align to TRBD1. The CDR3 covers 15 residues. CDR1 and CDR2 from the germline V gene are LNHDA and SQIVND (reference sequence). V shed 7 bases and J 0 bases; nucleotides not matched to a gene: 5. In DNA, the CDR3 is TGTGCCAGTAAGTTGGACAGGGCTAGCAATCAGCCCCAGCATTTT. This encodes CASKLDRASNQPQHF.

The rearrangement links TRBV5-8 to TRBJ1-5, with D unresolved. Germline V CDR1 and CDR2: SGHTS, YDEGEE. The ends were cut back, 6 bases at V and 2 bases at J, with 18 bases in the middle. The CDR3 loop spans 16 amino acids. The CDR3 loop reads CASNLGRETGNQPQHF. CDR3 nucleotides: TGTGCCAGCAACTTAGGGAGGGAGACCGGCAATCAGCCCCAGCATTTT. Together with reference TRBV5-8 and TRBJ1-5, the CDR3 gives the full variable domain: EAGVTQSPTHLIKTRGQQATLRCSPISGHTSVYWYQQALGLGLQFLLWYDEGEERNRGNFPPRFSGRQFPNYSSELNVNALELEDSALYLCASNLGRETGNQPQHFGDGTRLSIL.

This clone has only a few counts. The chain employs TRBV5-4 and TRBJ2-1; weak D call: TRBD2 (7 bases). The CDR3 loop spans 15 amino acids. The germline CDR1 and CDR2 sequences are SGHNT and YYREEE (reference sequence). V shed 0 bases and J shed 4 bases, with 11 bases lying between them. The CDR3 nucleotides read TGTGCCAGCAGCTTGGAGGGGGGGCCTTACAATGAGCAGTTCTTC. Encoded protein: CASSLEGGPYNEQFF.

The chain links TRBV27 to TRBJ1-6; TRBD1 aligns across 12 bases. CDR1 and CDR2 (germline): MNHEY, SMNVEV (reference sequence). Losses at the gene ends were 8 bases for V and 2 bases for J; bases not matched to a gene: 4. The CDR3 consists of 16 residues. CDR3 amino acids: CASSGTGGAYNSPLHF. The CDR3 region has the DNA TGTGCCAGCTCGGGGACAGGGGGCGCCTATAATTCACCCCTCCACTTT.

V usage is TRBV6-1 and J usage is TRBJ2-7; possible D gene TRBD2, 5 bases. V shed 6 bases and J shed 4 bases, with 10 bases lying between them. The length of the CDR3 is 12 residues. CDR1 MNHNS and CDR2 SASEGT come from the germline V gene. In nucleotides, the CDR3 is TGTGCCAGCAGGCCGCCGGGGTACGAGCAGTACTTC. It codes for CASRPPGYEQYF.

The chain joins TRBV30 to TRBJ2-3; 9 bases are shared with TRBD2. Trimming took 2 bases from V and 0 from J; bases not matched to a gene: 3. Germline-derived CDR1 and CDR2 are GTSNPN and SVGIG (reference sequence). The length of the CDR3 is 15 residues. The CDR3 DNA reads as TGTGCCTGGAGTACTCTAGCGGGGAGCACAGATACGCAGTATTTT. Encoded protein: CAWSTLAGSTDTQYF.

This clone appeared a few times. The chain carries TRBV5-6 and TRBJ1-2; D is undetermined. The CDR3 spans 14 residues. V was cut by 0 bases and J by 4 bases, with 10 bases left in between. Germline V gene sequence: CDR1 SGHDT, CDR2 YYEEEE. CDR3 sequence: CASSLDAISYGYTF. The CDR3 region has the DNA TGTGCCAGCAGCTTGGACGCGATATCCTATGGCTACACCTTC.

V and J are TRBV28 and TRBJ2-1; 9 bases map to TRBD2. CDR3 length: 17 residues. V was clipped by 4 bases and J by 0 bases; unmatched bases: 7. Germline lookup yields CDR1 MDHEN and CDR2 SYDVKM. The CDR3 nucleotides are TGTGCCAGCAGTTCGGAGCGGGGGGATAGCTCCTACAATGAGCAGTTCTTC. Its translation: CASSSERGDSSYNEQFF.

V usage is TRBV9 and J usage is TRBJ2-3, with TRBD1 identical over 7 bases. The CDR3 runs to 16 residues. CDR1 is SGDLS and CDR2 is YYNGEE in the germline V gene. Germline trimming cut 4 bases from V and 4 bases from J; bases unmatched to any gene: 12. The CDR3 nucleotides are TGTGCCAGCAGCACAAAACAGGGGCCCCCCCCAGATACGCAGTATTTT. Its protein is CASSTKQGPPPDTQYF.

The CDR3 reads CASGHQRTGLNSPLHF. The CDR3 bases are TGTGCCAGCGGACACCAGCGGACAGGGCTTAATTCACCCCTCCACTTT. The chain uses TRBV6-6 and TRBJ1-6; 8 bases map to TRBD1. Germline assignment: CDR1 MNHNY and CDR2 SVGAGI (reference sequence). J gave up 6 bases and V 8 bases, and 12 bases lay outside the gene matches. CDR3 size: 16 residues.